This T cell receptor (beta chain) originates from a study of early T cells in non-severe SARS-CoV-2 infection. Across the study: Bulk RNA from unsorted whole blood was sequenced; chains were unpaired. Study results and caveats: Comparison of clonotypes with VDJdb favored anti-spike CD8 responses while missing private and CD4 specificities.

Unique molecular identifiers were attached to individual cDNA molecules. TCRdb independently ran MiXCR on the 5' RACE reads; one entry per CDR3 protein. The profile covers 95,000 to 100,000 distinct CDR3 sequences, with approximately 10% appearing a single time and approximately 5.4% taken by the ten largest. This clonotype was counted many times. Its target is unknown. This CDR3 spans 19 amino acids. The germline gives CDR1 LNHDA, CDR2 SQIVND (reference sequence). V lost 5 bases and J lost 1, with 23 bases in between. This clonotype originated in an adult who was a healthcare worker with PCR-confirmed SARS-CoV-2 infection or an uninfected control (not recorded which). The V and J genes are TRBV19 and TRBJ2-2; weak D call: TRBD1 (6 bases). The sequenced material came from whole blood. DNA for the CDR3: TGTGCCAGTAGTCTTAGGGCGGACAGACCAACTTGGAACACCGGGGAGCTGTTTTTT. This encodes CASSLRADRPTWNTGELFF.